This note documents a single T cell receptor beta chain sequence. The J segment lost 4 bases and the V segment lost 4 bases, leaving 8 bases of the junction unmatched. Germline CDR1 reads LNHDA; CDR2 reads SQIVND (reference sequence). The CDR3 has 15 amino acids. These data come from a study of blood T cell repertoires in COVID-19. Using immunoSEQ multiplex PCR, the repertoire was profiled, and TCRdb retains in-frame clones only, with some absent. This table has about 320,000 clones, 88% appearing once. Seattle researchers signed up patients amid active infection and tracked them longitudinally. The chain is built from TRBV19 and TRBJ1-1; 8 nucleotides align to TRBD1. This clonotype was obtained from a woman aged 30 to 39 with COVID-19, enrolled during active disease. Sequencing was carried out using peripheral blood. CDR3 coding DNA: TGTGCCAGTAGTAGACAGGGGAGAAGGGTCACTGAAGCTTTCTTT. It codes for CASSRQGRRVTEAFF.